The rows below give T cell receptor beta chains drawn from one sample of a study of blood T cell repertoires in COVID-19. Clones were sequenced by immunoSEQ multiplex PCR, and TCRdb holds only the in-frame ones, with some missing. This sample has approximately 190,000 clones; around 80% occur once, and the top ten carry roughly 14%. Specimen: peripheral blood. Receptors were obtained from a man aged 25-40 years with active or convalescent COVID-19. CDR3s include the opening cysteine and the closing phenylalanine or tryptophan. D genes are given only for firm matches. A row's size may be missing; if present it is once, few, many or a size class.

V	size	D	length	J	CDR3	DNA
TRBV15	few	.	14	TRBJ1-2	CATSRDRGGRGYTF	TGTGCCACCAGCAGAGATAGAGGTGGTAGAGGCTACACCTTC
TRBV19	.	.	13	TRBJ1-1	CASSAGVGTEAFF	TGTGCCAGTAGTGCAGGGGTTGGAACTGAAGCTTTCTTT
TRBV10-3	.	.	13	TRBJ1-6	CAIKQGGNSPLHF	TGTGCCATCAAACAGGGCGGGAATTCACCCCTCCACTTT
TRBV30	.	TRBD1	11	TRBJ1-2	CAWTSGGGYTF	TGTGCCTGGACGTCAGGGGGTGGCTACACCTTC
TRBV10-3	.	TRBD2	17	TRBJ2-5	CAIRPSPTSGRQETQYF	TGTGCCATCAGACCCTCTCCGACTAGCGGGAGACAAGAGACCCAGTACTTC
TRBV9	once	TRBD2	15	TRBJ2-7	CASSEGGDFSYEQYF	TGTGCCAGCAGCGAGGGAGGGGACTTTTCCTACGAGCAGTACTTC
TRBV7-9	.	TRBD1	16	TRBJ1-6	CASSAADRGWNSPLHF	TGTGCCAGCAGCGCTGCGGACAGGGGGTGGAATTCACCCCTCCACTTT
TRBV10-2	.	TRBD1	16	TRBJ1-2	CASSDPGQVRNYGYTF	TGCGCCAGCAGTGATCCTGGACAGGTTAGAAACTATGGCTACACCTTC
TRBV12-3/TRBV12-4	.	.	13	TRBJ2-5	CASSFEALKTQYF	TGTGCCAGCAGTTTTGAAGCCCTGAAGACCCAGTACTTC
TRBV5-4	.	.	13	TRBJ1-3	CASSRSGGNTIYF	TGTGCCAGCAGCAGGTCAGGTGGAAACACCATATATTTT
TRBV7-9	.	.	13	TRBJ1-1	CASTWGADTEAFF	TGTGCCAGCACCTGGGGCGCCGACACTGAAGCTTTCTTT
TRBV11-3	.	.	15	TRBJ2-2	CASSRGRQNTGELFF	TGTGCCAGCTCTAGAGGGAGACAGAACACCGGGGAGCTGTTTTTT
TRBV6-1	.	TRBD1	15	TRBJ2-3	CASSEGQGATDTQYF	TGTGCCAGCAGTGAGGGACAGGGGGCGACAGATACGCAGTATTTT
TRBV10-3	few	.	13	TRBJ2-2	CAITGTNTGELFF	TGTGCCATCACCGGGACTAACACCGGGGAGCTGTTTTTT
TRBV7-9	.	.	14	TRBJ2-5	CASSPGAELETQYF	TGTGCCAGCAGCCCGGGAGCAGAGCTAGAGACCCAGTACTTC
TRBV19	.	TRBD1	15	TRBJ1-5	CASSGTGASNQPQHF	TGTGCCAGTAGCGGGACAGGGGCGAGCAATCAGCCCCAGCATTTT
TRBV5-5	.	.	16	TRBJ2-1	CASSLGRGVSYNEQFF	TGTGCCAGCAGCTTGGGCAGGGGAGTGTCCTACAATGAGCAGTTCTTC
TRBV5-1	.	.	14	TRBJ1-1	CASSLGAVCTEAFF	TGCGCCAGCAGCTTGGGGGCTGTGTGCACTGAAGCTTTCTTT
TRBV10-3	.	.	13	TRBJ2-3	CAIGAGYTDTQYF	TGTGCCATCGGGGCAGGGTACACAGATACGCAGTATTTT
TRBV2	.	.	15	TRBJ1-6	CASKEGRVGNSPLHF	TGTGCCAGCAAGGAGGGACGGGTAGGGAATTCACCCCTCCACTTT
TRBV28	.	TRBD1	14	TRBJ1-1	CASSLETGDTEAFF	TGTGCCAGCAGTTTAGAGACAGGGGACACTGAAGCTTTCTTT
TRBV7-9	.	.	18	TRBJ2-1	CASSARGGETSSSGEQFF	TGTGCCAGCAGCGCGAGAGGGGGAGAGACTAGCTCTTCCGGTGAGCAGTTCTTC
TRBV7-9	.	TRBD1	16	TRBJ1-2	CASSLEPSGDRNGYTF	TGTGCCAGCAGCTTAGAGCCATCGGGGGACAGGAATGGCTACACCTTC
TRBV30	.	.	13	TRBJ1-1	CAWTRLQGTEAFF	TGTGCCTGGACCCGACTTCAAGGCACTGAAGCTTTCTTT
TRBV2	.	.	13	TRBJ2-2	CASRDQGNGELFF	TGTGCCAGCAGAGATCAGGGGAACGGGGAGCTGTTTTTT
TRBV10-1	.	TRBD2	16	TRBJ2-1	CASSELKRGAYNEQFF	TGCGCCAGCAGTGAACTAAAGCGGGGGGCATACAATGAGCAGTTCTTC
TRBV5-5	.	.	16	TRBJ2-5	CASSPGTGGYQETQYF	TGTGCCAGCAGCCCCGGGACTGGGGGGTACCAAGAGACCCAGTACTTC
TRBV7-9	.	TRBD1	16	TRBJ1-2	CASSAGQGDDRDGYTF	TGTGCCAGCAGCGCCGGACAGGGGGACGATCGGGATGGCTACACCTTC
TRBV6-5	.	TRBD1	14	TRBJ2-5	CASKRGGWAETQYF	TGTGCCAGCAAACGAGGGGGCTGGGCGGAGACCCAGTACTTC
TRBV6-2/TRBV6-3	.	.	14	TRBJ2-5	CASSPRLSGETQYF	TGTGCCAGCAGCCCCCGCTTGAGCGGAGAGACCCAGTACTTC
TRBV19	.	TRBD1	14	TRBJ1-5	CASGGQGGTQPQHF	TGTGCCAGCGGGGGCCAAGGGGGCACTCAGCCCCAGCATTTT
TRBV9	once	TRBD2	14	TRBJ2-1	CASSAAGTSVLKFF	TGTGCCAGCAGCGCCGCCGGGACTAGCGTTTTGAAGTTCTTC
TRBV4-3	few	.	15	TRBJ1-2	CASSQSGTSNYGYTF	TGCGCCAGCAGCCAATCTGGGACTTCTAACTATGGCTACACCTTC
TRBV19	.	TRBD1	16	TRBJ1-6	CASSIVSGGGNSPLHF	TGTGCCAGTAGTATAGTATCAGGGGGTGGAAATTCACCCCTCCACTTT
TRBV14	.	TRBD1	13	TRBJ1-6	CASSQGGQITLHF	TGTGCCAGCAGCCAAGGGGGACAGATAACCCTCCACTTT
TRBV27	once	TRBD2	14	TRBJ2-3	CASSPTSRTDTQYF	TGTGCCAGCAGTCCGACTAGCCGCACAGATACGCAGTATTTT
TRBV4-1	.	TRBD2	17	TRBJ2-7	CASSPDNPTSASYEQYF	TGCGCCAGCAGCCCCGACAACCCGACTAGCGCCTCCTACGAGCAGTACTTC
TRBV11-2	.	.	15	TRBJ1-5	CASSLAQGNNQPQHF	TGTGCCAGCAGCTTAGCTCAGGGCAACAATCAGCCCCAGCATTTT
TRBV2	.	TRBD1	13	TRBJ2-1	CARGGTGINEQFF	TGTGCCAGGGGAGGGACAGGGATCAATGAGCAGTTCTTC
TRBV28	once	.	14	TRBJ1-1	CASSFEGMNTEAFF	TGTGCCAGCAGTTTCGAGGGAATGAACACTGAAGCTTTCTTT
TRBV5-1	.	.	15	TRBJ1-1	CASSLAGRVDTEAFF	TGCGCCAGCAGCTTGGCAGGCAGGGTGGACACTGAAGCTTTCTTT
TRBV9	.	.	12	TRBJ1-6	CASSAGRSPLHF	TGTGCCAGCAGCGCCGGCAGGTCACCCCTCCACTTT
TRBV6-6	.	TRBD1	15	TRBJ2-3	CASSGPGQGTDTQYF	TGTGCCAGCAGCGGTCCGGGACAGGGGACGGATACGCAGTATTTT
TRBV3-1/TRBV3-2	.	.	13	TRBJ1-1	CASSQGASAEAFF	TGTGCCAGCAGCCAAGGGGCCTCCGCTGAAGCTTTCTTT
TRBV5-1	.	.	13	TRBJ2-2	CASREGDTGELFF	TGCGCCAGCAGAGAGGGCGACACCGGGGAGCTGTTTTTT
TRBV18	few	TRBD1	16	TRBJ1-3	CASSPPDRVTGNTIYF	TGTGCCAGCTCACCGCCCGACAGGGTTACTGGAAACACCATATATTTT
TRBV6-6	.	.	16	TRBJ1-3	CASSYPGFVSGNTIYF	TGTGCCAGCAGTTACCCGGGGTTCGTCAGCGGAAACACCATATATTTT
TRBV19	.	.	13	TRBJ2-1	CASSIGAPNEQFF	TGTGCCAGTAGTATAGGGGCACCGAATGAGCAGTTCTTC
TRBV28	.	TRBD1	15	TRBJ1-4	CASRPTGGSNEKLFF	TGTGCCAGCAGACCTACAGGGGGGAGCAATGAAAAACTGTTTTTT
TRBV25-1	.	TRBD1	17	TRBJ2-6	CASGTGTGFFGANVLTF	TGTGCCAGCGGTACCGGGACAGGGTTCTTTGGGGCCAACGTCCTGACTTTC
TRBV19	.	TRBD1	13	TRBJ1-2	CASREQGAGGYTF	TGTGCCAGTAGGGAACAGGGGGCTGGTGGCTACACCTTC
TRBV12-3/TRBV12-4	.	TRBD1	13	TRBJ1-1	CASIQGAGGMAFF	TGTGCCAGCATTCAGGGGGCCGGGGGCATGGCTTTCTTT
TRBV7-9	.	.	15	TRBJ2-7	CASSLEGTRVEEQYF	TGTGCCAGCAGCTTAGAAGGAACTAGGGTCGAGGAGCAGTACTTC